This TCR beta chain was sequenced during a study of a mutant IDH1 vaccine in newly diagnosed glioma. Study-wide context: All eight of the vaccinations patients received fell in weeks 1, 3, 5, 7, 11, 15, 19 and 23. Study-wide results and limits: Altogether, 85% to 95% of patients exhibited vaccine-induced immune responses. Pseudoprogression appeared independent of alterations in top peripheral clonotypes.

Described time point: week 23, last vaccination. All doses held 300 ug of mutant IDH1 20-mer peptide, with topical imiquimod. Assay used: immunoSEQ multiplex PCR; TCRdb lists only in-frame clones, some missing. The sample records approximately 67,000 clones, 84% being singletons. Germline CDR1 SGDLS, CDR2 YYNGEE. The CDR3 sequence is 15 residues long. Between the trimmed V and J ends, which lost 0 bases and 8 bases, there was a span of 14 bases. About this clone: Its antigen remains unknown.

The starting material was PBMCs, obtained from a glioma patient whose treatment included an IDH1 peptide vaccine. The TCR comes from a man between 18 and 29 years old with glioma. This chain joins TRBV9 and TRBJ1-4; D not certain. The CDR3 loop is CASSVGGGELEKLFF. CDR3 in DNA: TGTGCCAGCAGCGTAGGGGGAGGCGAACTGGAAAAACTGTTTTTT. Complete variable domain (other parts from reference TRBV9 and TRBJ1-4): DSGVTQTPKHLITATGQRVTLRCSPRSGDLSVYWYQQSLDQGLQFLIQYYNGEERAKGNILERFSAQQFPDLHSELNLSSLELGDSALYFCASSVGGGELEKLFFGSGTQLSVL.